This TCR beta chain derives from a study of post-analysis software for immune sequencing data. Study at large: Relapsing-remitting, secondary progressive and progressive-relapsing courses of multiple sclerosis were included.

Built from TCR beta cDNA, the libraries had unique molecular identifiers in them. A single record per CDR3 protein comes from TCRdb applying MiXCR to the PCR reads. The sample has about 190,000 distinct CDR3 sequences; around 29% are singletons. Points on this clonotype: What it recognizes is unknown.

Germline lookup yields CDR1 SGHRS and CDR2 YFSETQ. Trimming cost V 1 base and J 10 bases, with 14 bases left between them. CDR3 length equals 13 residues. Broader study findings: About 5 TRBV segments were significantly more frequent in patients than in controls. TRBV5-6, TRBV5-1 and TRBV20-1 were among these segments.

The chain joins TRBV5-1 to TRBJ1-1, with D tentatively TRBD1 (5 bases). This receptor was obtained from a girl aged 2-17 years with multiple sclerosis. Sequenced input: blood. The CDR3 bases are TGCGCCAGCAGCTTGATCACTCGGCAGGGAGCTTTCTTT. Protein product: CASSLITRQGAFF.